The next 20 T cell receptor beta chains were all read from a single sample in a study of blood T cell repertoires in COVID-19. Some clones are missing from TCRdb's copy, which holds only in-frame ones; the method was immunoSEQ multiplex PCR. This sample has 370,000 or so clones, with around 87% found just once. The specimen was PBMCs or T cells enriched from blood (not recorded which). The receptor source for this set is a young man who had recovered from COVID-19.

The rearrangement links TRBV5-1 to TRBJ1-1; TRBD1 might be the D (6 bases). The CDR3 extends over 12 amino acids. Germline V gives CDR1 SGHRS, CDR2 YFSETQ. Trimming left V 4 bases short and J 13 bases short, with 17 bases between. Here the CDR3 DNA reads TGCGCCAGCAGCAAGGACAGTGGGGAGTGTTTCTTT. Residues: CASSKDSGECFF.

The V and J genes are TRBV19 and TRBJ1-1, with D perhaps TRBD1 (6 bases). The ends were cut back, 5 bases at V and 9 bases at J, with 13 bases in the middle. This CDR3 contains 12 residues. Germline CDR1 and CDR2: LNHDA and SQIVND (reference sequence). As DNA, the CDR3 is TGTGCCAGTAGTCCGACAGGTTGGAAAGCTTTCTTT. It encodes CASSPTGWKAFF. Combining the CDR3 with reference TRBV19 and TRBJ1-1 gives the whole variable domain DGGITQSPKYLFRKEGQNVTLSCEQNLNHDAMYWYRQDPGQGLRLIYYSQIVNDFQKGDIAEGYSVSREKKESFPLTVTSAQKNPTAFYLCASSPTGWKAFFGQGTRLTVV.

The rearrangement links TRBV5-1 to TRBJ1-4; D perhaps matches TRBD1 (6 bases). The V end lost 2 bases, the J end lost 8 bases, and 13 bases lay between the germline ends. Germline assignment: CDR1 SGHRS and CDR2 YFSETQ. The CDR3 is 14 residues long. The CDR3 sequence: CASSFWGRGEKLFF. For the CDR3, the DNA is TGCGCCAGCAGCTTTTGGGGCAGGGGCGAAAAACTGTTTTTT.

The rearrangement uses TRBV7-2 and TRBJ1-2; 12 positions match TRBD1. The CDR3 has 16 amino acids. Per the germline V gene, CDR1 is SGHTA and CDR2 is FQGNSA. V was clipped by 4 bases and J by 4 bases; unmatched bases: 7. CDR3 sequence: CASSYRDRGQRYGYTF. Here the CDR3 DNA reads TGTGCCAGCAGCTACCGGGACAGGGGGCAACGCTATGGCTACACCTTC.

The rearrangement uses TRBV10-3 and TRBJ1-2; no definite D call. The CDR3 covers 15 residues. Germline assignment: CDR1 ENHRY and CDR2 SYGVKD. Trimming took 0 bases from V and 3 from J, leaving 11 bases between them. CDR3 region: CAISESSTGDYGYTF. CDR3 nucleotide sequence: TGTGCCATCAGTGAGTCCTCGACTGGAGACTATGGCTACACCTTC.

V is TRBV9 and J is TRBJ2-7; 10 positions match TRBD1. Germline CDR1 reads SGDLS; CDR2 reads YYNGEE. Trimming cost V 9 bases and J 1 base; bases outside gene matches: 16. The CDR3 loop spans 17 amino acids. In DNA, the CDR3 is TGTGCCATCAGGGGGACAGGGGCCCGGAGGGGGTCCTACGAGCAGTACTTC. Amino acids: CAIRGTGARRGSYEQYF.

The chain has TRBV27 and TRBJ1-5; D gene uncertain. Germline V gives CDR1 MNHEY, CDR2 SMNVEV (reference sequence). This CDR3 region has 14 residues. The V end was cut by 6 bases, the J end by 5 bases, with 14 bases between. CDR3 region: CASSPYGVDQPQHF. The DNA for the CDR3 is TGTGCCAGCAGCCCTTACGGGGTAGATCAGCCCCAGCATTTT.

The chain recombines TRBV9 with TRBJ2-7; D not resolved. Germline values: CDR1 SGDLS, CDR2 YYNGEE. The CDR3 runs to 16 residues. Trimming removed 0 bases from V and 3 bases from J, with 16 bases in between. CDR3: CASSVESGGPLYEQYF. The CDR3 bases are TGTGCCAGCAGCGTAGAAAGTGGCGGCCCTCTCTACGAGCAGTACTTC.

The CDR3 reads CAWKGQGPGELFF. The DNA of the CDR3 is TGTGCCTGGAAGGGACAGGGTCCCGGGGAGCTGTTTTTT. The chain couples TRBV30 to TRBJ2-2; 9 bases match TRBD1. Germline V gives CDR1 GTSNPN, CDR2 SVGIG (reference sequence). The length of the CDR3 is 13 residues. The ends lost 4 bases at V and 6 bases at J; junction bases unmatched: 3.

The chain links TRBV5-6 to TRBJ2-3; 14 nucleotides line up with TRBD2. CDR3 length equals 16 residues. Trimming at V came to 4 bases and at J to 3 bases, leaving 4 bases not matched to a gene. The germline CDR1 and CDR2 sequences are SGHDT and YYEEEE. The CDR3 DNA sequence: TGTGCCAGCAGCATGCGGACTAGCGGGGGGACAGATACGCAGTATTTT. Its protein product is CASSMRTSGGTDTQYF.

The chain recombines TRBV6-5 with TRBJ2-4, with D perhaps TRBD1 (5 bases). V shed 0 bases and J shed 8 bases, with 11 bases lying between them. CDR1 and CDR2 from the germline V gene are MNHEY and SVGAGI. The CDR3 extends over 14 amino acids. This CDR3 reads CASSYSTVGDIQYF. DNA of the CDR3: TGTGCCAGCAGTTACTCGACAGTCGGTGACATTCAGTACTTC.

This clone has only a few counts. This sample also contains other DNA sequences that code for the same CDR3. This chain uses TRBV5-1 with TRBJ2-7; possible D gene TRBD1, 6 bases. This CDR3 is 12 amino acids long. The V end was cut by 1 base, the J end by 6 bases, with 8 bases between. Germline V gene lookup returns CDR1 SGHRS and CDR2 YFSETQ. The CDR3 DNA sequence: TGCGCCAGCAGCTTGTCAGGGGTCGAGCAGTACTTC. Its protein product is CASSLSGVEQYF.

The chain has TRBV3-1 (or the pseudogene TRBV3-2) and TRBJ2-1, with TRBD1 as a possible D gene (7 bases). The V and J ends lost 0 bases and 12 bases respectively, with 21 bases between them. The CDR3 loop spans 16 amino acids. CDR1 and CDR2 (germline): LGHDT, YNNKEL (reference sequence). This CDR3 reads CASSQDWAGGLVAQFF. DNA for the CDR3: TGTGCCAGCAGCCAAGATTGGGCAGGGGGGCTTGTGGCGCAGTTCTTC.

The V gene is TRBV18, the J gene TRBJ1-1, with no clear D. The CDR3 is made up of 15 amino acids. Germline V lookup: CDR1 KGHSH, CDR2 LQKENI. Trimming left V 0 bases short and J 4 bases short, with 12 bases between. As DNA, the CDR3 is TGTGCCAGCTCACCACCGGGAGGATTGGCCACTGAAGCTTTCTTT. Amino acid sequence: CASSPPGGLATEAFF. The full variable domain, in which reference TRBV18 and TRBJ1-1 provide the parts outside the CDR3, is NAGVMQNPRHLVRRRGQEARLRCSPMKGHSHVYWYRQLPEEGLKFMVYLQKENIIDESGMPKERFSAEFPKEGPSILRIQQVVRGDSAAYFCASSPPGGLATEAFFGQGTRLTVV.

The chain is built from TRBV12-3 or TRBV12-4 and TRBJ1-1; no firm D call. V was pared by 2 bases and J by 8 bases, with 9 bases between. This CDR3 has 12 residues. The CDR3 spells CASSLPGAEAFF. The CDR3 nucleotides are TGTGCCAGCAGTTTACCGGGTGCGGAAGCTTTCTTT.

The chain uses TRBV6-1 and TRBJ2-7; 7 bases line up with TRBD2. V shed 1 base and J 4 bases; nucleotides not matched to a gene: 7. CDR1 is MNHNS, CDR2 SASEGT, per germline. This CDR3 is built from 15 residues. CDR3 amino acids: CASSEERGTIYEQYF. Here the CDR3 DNA reads TGTGCCAGCAGTGAAGAGCGGGGTACGATTTACGAGCAGTACTTC.

V usage is TRBV6-5 and J usage is TRBJ2-1, with D maybe TRBD2 (7 bases). V was cut by 10 bases and J by 5 bases, with 9 bases left in between. Per the germline V gene, CDR1 is MNHEY and CDR2 is SVGAGI. This CDR3 has 11 residues. The CDR3 loop is CATGGNNEQFF. The CDR3 DNA is TGTGCCACGGGGGGCAACAATGAGCAGTTCTTC.

This rearrangement joins TRBV6-6 to TRBJ1-5; TRBD1 matches 8 bases. Looked up from germline, CDR1 is MNHNY and CDR2 is SVGAGI (reference sequence). The CDR3 sequence is 14 residues long. The ends lost 5 bases at V and 7 bases at J; junction bases unmatched: 7. The CDR3 DNA reads TGTGCCAGCAGTACAAGGACAGGGACGCAGCCCCAGCATTTT. Protein: CASSTRTGTQPQHF.

This sequence joins TRBV5-6 and TRBJ2-7; D gene uncertain. Trimming shortened V by 4 bases and J by 0 bases, and 8 bases separated the two germline ends. Germline assignment: CDR1 SGHDT and CDR2 YYEEEE. The CDR3 length is 13 residues. In nucleotides, the CDR3 is TGTGCCAGCAGCCTCCCCAGCTCCTACGAGCAGTACTTC. Protein: CASSLPSSYEQYF. The complete variable domain, with remaining parts taken from reference TRBV5-6 and TRBJ2-7, reads DAGVTQSPTHLIKTRGQQVTLRCSPKSGHDTVSWYQQALGQGPQFIFQYYEEEERQRGNFPDRFSGHQFPNYSSELNVNALLLGDSALYLCASSLPSSYEQYFGPGTRLTVT.

In nucleotides, the CDR3 is TGTGCCAGCAGTACAGGGGAAGGCTATGGCTACACCTTC. Its translation is CASSTGEGYGYTF. V usage is TRBV6-4 and J usage is TRBJ1-2, with 7 bases matching TRBD1. CDR3 length: 13 amino acids. CDR1 is MRHNA, CDR2 SNTAGT, per germline. V lost 5 bases, J lost 4 bases, and 4 bases stayed unmatched.